A selection of T cell receptor beta chains follows, all from one sample in a study of long-term antiretroviral therapy in people with HIV. TCRdb keeps only in-frame clones here, not all; method: immunoSEQ multiplex PCR. The sample yields 35,000 or so clones, 60% to 85% seen once. The specimen was unsorted PBMCs, collected 2 years after starting antiretroviral therapy. Receptors were obtained from a woman in her 50s with HIV. Both conserved end residues are trimmed from each CDR3.

V	J	CDR3
TRBV11-2	TRBJ2-2	ASSTRTGPGELF
TRBV5-1	TRBJ1-5	ASSLGEDSNQPQH
TRBV7-9	TRBJ2-7	ASSPQGYYEQY
TRBV7-8	TRBJ1-2	ASSLSQGKLSGYT
TRBV6-6	TRBJ2-3	ASRPYRTDTDTQY
TRBV6-5	TRBJ1-3	ASTSGNTIY
TRBV27	TRBJ2-3	ASIPRRGETDTQY
TRBV4-1	TRBJ2-1	ASSLWGAGIDEQF
TRBV5-1	TRBJ2-5	ASSWGLGKETQY
TRBV29-1	TRBJ2-4	SVEHEAGRMNIQY
TRBV2	TRBJ1-5	ASSGAGITNQPQH
TRBV7-2	TRBJ2-1	ASSSGSSYNEQF
TRBV7-3	TRBJ2-2	ASSLISGGNTGELF
TRBV4-1	TRBJ1-1	ASGRSTEAF
TRBV11-2	TRBJ2-3	ASSPRGLAGVGTDTQY
TRBV4-2	TRBJ2-3	ASSQEGPRTDTQY
TRBV5-6	TRBJ2-3	ASSLDRGLDTQY
TRBV9	TRBJ2-7	ASSLSGTDYYEQY
TRBV7-9	TRBJ2-5	ASSLGLAGETQY
TRBV6-6	TRBJ1-5	AITGGSNQPQH
TRBV4-1	TRBJ2-1	ASSQGAGGLNEQF
TRBV19	TRBJ1-5	ASSIRSRDQPQH
TRBV5-1	TRBJ2-2	ASSSETVNLNTGELF
TRBV30	TRBJ1-4	AWSVGRDRGDEKLF
TRBV11-2	TRBJ1-3	ASSPRRQGTGNTIY
TRBV7-3	TRBJ1-1	ASSQNLGQNTEAF
TRBV2	TRBJ1-1	ASSVKQEAF
TRBV5-1	TRBJ1-5	ASSLAPNQPQH
TRBV19	TRBJ1-1	ASSGQDLTAF
TRBV20-1	TRBJ1-2	SARRGYGYT
TRBV9	TRBJ2-7	ASSVRGGNYEQY
TRBV5-5	TRBJ2-7	ASSLQGWTYEQY
TRBV7-2	TRBJ1-1	ASRGPSMNTEAF
TRBV4-2	TRBJ2-4	ASSHHAGEAKNIQY
TRBV19	TRBJ1-6	ASKTGPYNSPLH
TRBV29-1	TRBJ2-1	SAGIREHEQF
TRBV5-6	TRBJ2-5	ASSRTFTRRETQY
TRBV30	TRBJ1-6	AWRDSYNSPLH
TRBV7-3	TRBJ2-3	ASSFGYRGTDTQY
TRBV7-3	TRBJ2-3	ASSASAGGRDTQY
TRBV5-4	TRBJ2-3	ASSSTGAPDTQY
TRBV6-5	TRBJ1-1	ASSYGGRTEAF
TRBV10-3	TRBJ2-2	AISESASGATNTGELF
TRBV19	TRBJ1-5	ASSTDRDGSNQPQH
TRBV2	TRBJ1-1	AILRGAEAF
TRBV6-1	TRBJ2-5	ASSDPTGGQETQY
TRBV7-3	TRBJ2-3	ASSPSAAPDTQY
TRBV5-1	TRBJ1-1	ASSLEGQNTEAF
TRBV5-5	TRBJ2-2	ASRSYAGELF
TRBV2	TRBJ2-7	ASRQGLDRAREQY
TRBV29-1	TRBJ1-4	SVSGGLYATNEKLF
TRBV7-9	TRBJ2-3	ASSGPTSRSTDTQY
TRBV30	TRBJ1-6	AQGQGGNSPLH
TRBV6-5	TRBJ1-1	ASSWGQLNTEAF
TRBV4-1	TRBJ1-1	ASSHIPTEAF
TRBV7-6	TRBJ2-7	ASSLEGTGLYEQY
TRBV5-1	TRBJ1-1	ASSPQGFTEAF